This T cell receptor (beta chain) was profiled in a study of T cell repertoires in cytomegalovirus infection. On the study more broadly: Well-studied HLA-B-restricted epitopes and recently identified HLA-C-restricted epitopes of CMV were both used in the study.

MiXCR, applied by TCRdb to the reads, yields one record per CDR3 protein. Of about 89,000 distinct CDR3 sequences in the sample, 25% to 35% were seen once. Between the trimmed V and J ends, which lost 5 bases and 7 bases, there was a span of 12 bases. The CDR3 loop spans 13 amino acids. Germline assignment: CDR1 SEHNR and CDR2 FQNEAQ (reference sequence). This clonotype has only a few counts. Its cognate antigen is unknown. Whole-study results and caveats: Pooled public TCR beta family frequency picked out CMV carriers with the relevant HLA.

The genes are TRBV7-9 and TRBJ2-1; D perhaps matches TRBD2 (6 bases). Sequenced material: CD8+ T cells from cultured PBMCs, taken from culture after CMV antigen stimulation. This sequence was found in a human donor in good health (CMV status not recorded). Some clones in this sample may be carry-over from other donors' samples. CDR3 amino acids: CASSPAGSNEQFF. The CDR3 DNA reads as TGTGCCAGCAGCCCCGCGGGGTCGAATGAGCAGTTCTTC.